The 22 T cell receptor beta chains given below trace back to one sample, sequenced in a study of T cell repertoires in ileal Crohn's disease. Sample time point: neoterminal ileum biopsy at postoperative endoscopy, about 6 months after surgery. Clones were sequenced by immunoSEQ multiplex PCR, and TCRdb holds only the in-frame ones, with some missing. The table lists more than 12,000 clones, about three quarters of them singletons. The sequencing sample was made of ileal tissue. The origin of the receptors is an adult with Crohn's disease.

This chain joins TRBV7-2 and TRBJ1-2; TRBD1 might be the D (5 bases). The CDR3 length is 15 residues. The V end was cut by 5 bases, the J end by 7 bases, with 20 bases between. CDR1 is SGHTA, CDR2 FQGNSA, per germline. CDR3 residues: CASSPDIGVISGYTF. CDR3 sequence (DNA): TGTGCCAGCAGCCCAGACATAGGGGTAATTAGTGGCTACACCTTC.

Details on this clone: The sample carries other DNA sequences with the same CDR3. The chain employs TRBV30 and TRBJ1-5; a possible D gene is TRBD1 (6 bases). V lost 2 bases and J lost 2, with 7 bases in between. The CDR3 has 13 residues. The V gene's germline CDR1 is GTSNPN and CDR2 SVGIG (reference sequence). In DNA form, the CDR3 reads TGTGCCTGGAGTCCAGGGGGCAATCAGCCCCAGCATTTT. Residues: CAWSPGGNQPQHF.

The chain combines TRBV30 with TRBJ1-1; possibly TRBD1 for D (5 bases). The CDR3 is 12 residues long. Germline V gene data show CDR1 as GTSNPN and CDR2 as SVGIG (reference sequence). The V end lost 4 bases, the J end lost 4 bases, and 10 bases lay between the germline ends. The CDR3 sequence is CAWTGRVTEAFF. The CDR3 DNA sequence: TGTGCCTGGACAGGGCGCGTCACTGAAGCTTTCTTT.

The genes are TRBV7-9 and TRBJ1-1; D is perhaps TRBD1 (5 bases). Germline CDR1 SEHNR, CDR2 FQNEAQ (reference sequence). V was trimmed by 1 base and J by 1 base, leaving 16 bases between them. The length of the CDR3 is 17 residues. The CDR3 DNA follows: TGTGCCAGCAGCTTAGAACGCCTCTCAGGGTGGAACACTGAAGCTTTCTTT. It specifies CASSLERLSGWNTEAFF. Together with reference TRBV7-9 and TRBJ1-1, the CDR3 gives the full variable domain: DTGVSQNPRHKITKRGQNVTFRCDPISEHNRLYWYRQTLGQGPEFLTYFQNEAQLEKSRLLSDRFSAERPKGSFSTLEIQRTEQGDSAMYLCASSLERLSGWNTEAFFGQGTRLTVV.

The chain uses TRBV28 and TRBJ1-2; D unclear. The CDR3 loop spans 15 amino acids. The V end was cut by 10 bases, the J end by 4 bases, with 22 bases between. CDR1 is MDHEN, CDR2 SYDVKM, per germline. The CDR3 loop is CATLGSHTAFYGYTF. As DNA, the CDR3 is TGTGCCACCCTGGGTTCACACACCGCATTCTATGGCTACACCTTC.

The V and J genes are TRBV7-8 and TRBJ2-1; D possibly uses TRBD1 or TRBD2 (5 bases each). The CDR3 is made up of 14 amino acids. The germline gives CDR1 SGHVS, CDR2 FQNEAQ. Trimming took 3 bases from V and 4 from J, leaving 10 bases between them. The CDR3 nucleotides read TGTGCCAGCAGCTTCGCCGGGACGTACAATGAGCAGTTCTTC. It encodes CASSFAGTYNEQFF.

This chain links TRBV4-2 with TRBJ2-1; D unclear. This CDR3 comprises 13 residues. In germline, CDR1 is LGHNA, CDR2 YNFKEQ. V was shortened by 4 bases and J by 5 bases, with 9 bases between the two germline ends. CDR3 sequence: CASSPEMDNEQFF. CDR3 coding DNA: TGTGCCAGCAGCCCGGAGATGGACAATGAGCAGTTCTTC.

The chain uses TRBV4-1 and TRBJ1-5; possibly TRBD1 for D (6 bases). Trimming cost V 4 bases and J 4 bases, with 11 bases left between them. Germline assignment: CDR1 MGHRA and CDR2 YSYEKL. The CDR3 extends over 14 amino acids. The CDR3 here is CASSRNTGNQPQHF. CDR3 sequence (DNA): TGCGCCAGCAGCCGAAACACAGGGAATCAGCCCCAGCATTTT.

V and J are TRBV10-1 and TRBJ1-1, with 7 nucleotides matching TRBD1. The germline V gene has CDR1 WNHNN and CDR2 SYGVQD (reference sequence). After removal of 2 bases from V and 5 bases from J, the junction contained 5 bases not matched to a gene. This CDR3 spans 14 amino acids. CDR3 coding DNA: TGCGCCAGCAGTGAGCCCCAGGGGGGAACTGAAGCTTTCTTT. Amino acids: CASSEPQGGTEAFF.

This clone was seen a handful of times. The CDR3 sequence: CASSQLGPAYEQYF. The CDR3 bases are TGCGCCAGCAGTCAGCTTGGGCCGGCCTACGAGCAGTACTTC. The V call is TRBV23-1, the J call TRBJ2-7; D unresolved. TRBV23-1 falls under the ORF class, with uncertain function. V was cut by 3 bases and J by 2 bases, with 11 bases left in between. This CDR3 spans 14 amino acids.

J is TRBJ2-2 and V is TRBV7-2; D is perhaps TRBD1 or TRBD2 (5 bases each). V shed 3 bases and J shed 2 bases, with 13 bases lying between them. Germline CDR1 reads SGHTA; CDR2 reads FQGNSA. The CDR3 is 16 amino acids. The DNA for the CDR3 is TGTGCCAGCAGCTTGAGGGGCAGCCAAAACACCGGGGAGCTGTTTTTT. Amino acid sequence: CASSLRGSQNTGELFF.

V is TRBV21-1 and J is TRBJ1-3. TRBV21-1 is marked as a pseudogene. There are 17 residues in the CDR3. CDR3 protein: CASSSRRGWNSGNTIYF. CDR3 nucleotide sequence: TGTGCCAGCAGCAGCCGGAGAGGATGGAACTCTGGAAACACCATATATTTT.

V is TRBV7-6 and J is TRBJ1-1; D is undetermined. Germline V gene sequence: CDR1 SGHVS, CDR2 FNYEAQ. The germline V and J ends were trimmed by 5 bases and 0 bases, with 7 bases remaining between them. The CDR3 covers 13 residues. The CDR3 region has the DNA TGTGCCAGCAGCCCCGGTATGAACACTGAAGCTTTCTTT. Protein: CASSPGMNTEAFF.

This clone turned up a few times. This chain's CDR3 is CASSPESYQPQHF. CDR3 nucleotides: TGTGCCAGCTCACCTGAATCGTATCAGCCCCAGCATTTT. The V gene is TRBV18, the J gene TRBJ1-5; no firm D call. Between the trimmed V and J ends, which lost 3 bases and 5 bases, there was a span of 8 bases. The CDR3 covers 13 residues. In germline, CDR1 is KGHSH, CDR2 LQKENI.

This chain joins TRBV10-3 and TRBJ2-7; a possible D gene is TRBD2 (6 bases). Germline V gives CDR1 ENHRY, CDR2 SYGVKD. Trimming stripped 4 bases from V and 7 bases from J, with 17 bases between. CDR3 size: 14 residues. The chain's CDR3 is CAISGGAPMWEQYF. CDR3 DNA: TGTGCCATCAGTGGCGGGGCACCTATGTGGGAGCAGTACTTC.

The genes are TRBV5-1 and TRBJ1-1; D remains ambiguous. The CDR3 contains 16 residues. Germline-derived CDR1 and CDR2 are SGHRS and YFSETQ. V was clipped by 0 bases and J by 4 bases, with 16 bases between them. CDR3 sequence (DNA): TGCGCCAGCAGCTTGGCCGGGTCAGCGGCCGGCACTGAAGCTTTCTTT. Encoded protein: CASSLAGSAAGTEAFF.

V usage is TRBV2 and J usage is TRBJ1-3; D might be TRBD1 (6 bases). Germline V gene data show CDR1 as SNHLY and CDR2 as FYNNEI. This CDR3 has 16 amino acids. Trimming stripped 4 bases from V and 4 bases from J, with 17 bases between. This CDR3 reads CASSGGRVSAGNTIYF. CDR3 nucleotides: TGTGCCAGCAGTGGGGGGCGCGTCTCGGCGGGAAACACCATATATTTT. The full variable domain, in which reference TRBV2 and TRBJ1-3 provide the parts outside the CDR3, is EPEVTQTPSHQVTQMGQEVILRCVPISNHLYFYWYRQILGQKVEFLVSFYNNEISEKSEIFDDQFSVERPDGSNFTLKIRSTKLEDSAMYFCASSGGRVSAGNTIYFGEGSWLTVV.

V and J are TRBV19 and TRBJ2-4; the match to TRBD2 covers 7 bases. Germline-derived CDR1 and CDR2 are LNHDA and SQIVND (reference sequence). The CDR3 covers 16 residues. V lost 4 bases, J lost 6 bases, and 12 bases stayed unmatched. The CDR3 here is CASSTSRGGGVNIQYF. The CDR3 nucleotides are TGTGCCAGTAGTACCTCCCGGGGCGGGGGAGTAAACATTCAGTACTTC.

This clone was counted a single time. The chain combines TRBV7-8 with TRBJ1-1; D gene ambiguous. In germline, CDR1 is SGHVS, CDR2 FQNEAQ. The V and J ends lost 1 base and 2 bases respectively, with 2 bases between them. This CDR3 contains 12 residues. Written as DNA, the CDR3 is TGTGCCAGCAGCTTAGACAACACTGAAGCTTTCTTT. Translated, it gives CASSLDNTEAFF.

This chain uses TRBV19 with TRBJ2-7; D not resolved. CDR1 is LNHDA, CDR2 SQIVND, per germline (reference sequence). The CDR3 is made up of 14 amino acids. Trimming took off 7 bases at V and 0 bases at J, with 13 bases between the two ends. The CDR3 DNA reads TGTGCCAGTAAAATCTCCAGGTTCTCCTACGAGCAGTACTTC. Amino acids: CASKISRFSYEQYF.

The CDR3, as DNA: TGTGCCAGCTCATCACAGGTTTCCGTGGGAAGCAATCAGCCCCAGCATTTT. Protein: CASSSQVSVGSNQPQHF. The V gene is TRBV18, the J gene TRBJ1-5, with a possible D match to TRBD1 (5 bases). The length of the CDR3 is 17 residues. Germline V gene data show CDR1 as KGHSH and CDR2 as LQKENI. The V end was cut by 5 bases, the J end by 1 base, with 18 bases between.

The chain employs TRBV28 and TRBJ2-7; tentative D call: TRBD2 (6 bases). Trimming stripped 5 bases from V and 2 bases from J, with 13 bases between. The CDR3 length is 14 residues. CDR1 is MDHEN, CDR2 SYDVKM, per germline. Written as DNA, the CDR3 is TGTGCCAGCAGTCCGGGGGTAACACCCTACGAGCAGTACTTC. It is translated as CASSPGVTPYEQYF.